This T cell receptor (beta chain) derives from a study of blood T cell repertoires in COVID-19. TCRdb keeps only in-frame clones here, not all; method: immunoSEQ multiplex PCR. Of about 180,000 clones in the sample, around 83% were seen once. V lost 7 bases, J lost 7 bases, and 16 bases lay in between. The CDR3 totals 13 residues. The chain has TRBV12-3 or TRBV12-4 and TRBJ1-2; a possible D gene is TRBD1 (5 bases). The TCR sequence derives from a woman between 65 and 79 years old with COVID-19, enrolled during active disease. The sample taken for sequencing was peripheral blood. The CDR3 loop is CASTSGGVGGYTF. The CDR3 DNA reads as TGTGCCAGCACCTCCGGGGGGGTCGGTGGCTACACCTTC.